The TCR beta chain under discussion was sequenced for a study of OX40 agonist ivuxolimab in advanced cancers. Assay: immunoSEQ multiplex PCR; the TCRdb copy retains only in-frame clones and omits some. The sample has some 69,000 clones, about nine tenths seen once. The CDR3 sequence is 15 residues long. Germline CDR1 LNHDA, CDR2 SQIVND (reference sequence). Trimming took off 1 base at V and 1 base at J, with 7 bases between the two ends. This TCR derives from an adult with an advanced solid tumor such as melanoma, head and neck, liver or kidney cancer. The chain recombines TRBV19 with TRBJ2-2; D remains ambiguous. This specimen consisted of CD4+ or CD8+ T cells sorted from blood, obtained in a trial of the OX40 agonist ivuxolimab. Written as DNA, the CDR3 is TGTGCCAGTAGTATAGCGGCAGGGAACACCGGGGAGCTGTTTTTT. Protein: CASSIAAGNTGELFF.